The clone carrying this T cell receptor beta chain was counted at least ten times. An end of the junction differs from the germline gene, which may be a read error. This CDR3 is built from 13 residues. Germline CDR1 is SGHRS and CDR2 is YFSETQ. These data come from a study of patients and donors after allogeneic stem cell transplantation. MiXCR, run by TCRdb on the RT-PCR reads, gives a single entry per CDR3 protein. The sample lists about 200,000 distinct CDR3 sequences, roughly 38% occurring once. The chain carries TRBV5-1 and TRBJ1-1; the D is unclear. The receptor's source is a human donor who was either an allogeneic HSCT recipient or a stem cell or donor lymphocyte infusion donor (not recorded which). It is not recorded whose cells these are; they may come from a transplant donor. The sample comprised blood, either unsorted or a sorted T cell fraction (not recorded which). The CDR3 bases are TGTGCCAGCAGTTTAATCAGGAACACTGAAGCTTTCTTT. It translates to CASSLIRNTEAFF. Filled out from reference TRBV5-1 and TRBJ1-1, the complete variable domain reads KAGVTQTPRYLIKTRGQQVTLSCSPISGHRSVSWYQQTPGQGLQFLFEYFSETQRNKGNFPGRFSGRQFSNSRSEMNVSTLELGDSALYLCASSLIRNTEAFFGQGTRLTVV.